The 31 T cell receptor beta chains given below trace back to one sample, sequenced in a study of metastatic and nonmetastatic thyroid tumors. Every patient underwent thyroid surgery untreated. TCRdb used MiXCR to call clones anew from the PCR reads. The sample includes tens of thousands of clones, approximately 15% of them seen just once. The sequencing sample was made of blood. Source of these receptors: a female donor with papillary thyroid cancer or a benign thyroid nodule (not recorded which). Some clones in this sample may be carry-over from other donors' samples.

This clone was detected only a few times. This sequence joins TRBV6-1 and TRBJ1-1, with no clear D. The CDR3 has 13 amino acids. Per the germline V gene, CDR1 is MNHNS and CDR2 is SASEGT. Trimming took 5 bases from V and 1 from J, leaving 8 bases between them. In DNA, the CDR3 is TGTGCCAGCAGTCAAAGGGAGAACACTGAAGCTTTCTTT. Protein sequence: CASSQRENTEAFF.

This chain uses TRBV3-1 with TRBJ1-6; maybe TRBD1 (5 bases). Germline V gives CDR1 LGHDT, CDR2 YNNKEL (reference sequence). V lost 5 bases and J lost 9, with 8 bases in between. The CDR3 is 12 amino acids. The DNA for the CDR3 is TGTGCCAGCAGCTTCGGGGGTTCACCCCTCCACTTT. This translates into CASSFGGSPLHF.

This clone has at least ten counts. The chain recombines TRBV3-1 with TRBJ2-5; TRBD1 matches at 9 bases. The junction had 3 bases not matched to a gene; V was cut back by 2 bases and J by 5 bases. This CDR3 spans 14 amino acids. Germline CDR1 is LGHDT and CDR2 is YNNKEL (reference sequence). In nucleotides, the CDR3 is TGTGCCAGCAGCCAACTAGACAGGGGGGAGACCCAGTACTTC. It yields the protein CASSQLDRGETQYF.

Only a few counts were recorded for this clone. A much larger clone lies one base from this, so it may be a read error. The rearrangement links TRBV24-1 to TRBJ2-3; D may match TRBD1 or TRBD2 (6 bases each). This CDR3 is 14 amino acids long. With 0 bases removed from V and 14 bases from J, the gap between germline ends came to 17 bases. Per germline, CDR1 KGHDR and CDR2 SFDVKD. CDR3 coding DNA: TGTGCCACCAGTGATTTGCAGTGCGGGACAAAGCGGTATTTT. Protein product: CATSDLQCGTKRYF.

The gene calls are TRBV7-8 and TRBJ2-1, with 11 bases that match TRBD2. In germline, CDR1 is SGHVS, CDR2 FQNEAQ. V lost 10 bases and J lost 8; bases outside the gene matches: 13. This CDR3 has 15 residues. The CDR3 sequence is CATAPPGLAVYEQFF. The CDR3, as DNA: TGTGCCACAGCACCCCCGGGACTAGCGGTATATGAGCAGTTCTTC.

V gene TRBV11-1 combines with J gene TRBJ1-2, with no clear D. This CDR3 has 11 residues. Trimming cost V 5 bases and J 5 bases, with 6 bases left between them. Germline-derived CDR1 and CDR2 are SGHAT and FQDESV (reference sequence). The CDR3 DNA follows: TGTGCCAGCAGCAATCCGTATGGCTACACCTTC. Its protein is CASSNPYGYTF.

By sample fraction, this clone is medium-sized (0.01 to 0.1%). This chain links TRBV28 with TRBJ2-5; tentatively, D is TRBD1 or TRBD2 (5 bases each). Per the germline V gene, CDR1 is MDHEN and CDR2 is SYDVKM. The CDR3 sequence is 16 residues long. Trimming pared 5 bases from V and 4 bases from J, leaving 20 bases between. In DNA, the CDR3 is TGTGCCAGCAGTCTCCCCGACGGGGCAGGGTCAGAGACCCAGTACTTC. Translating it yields CASSLPDGAGSETQYF.

The CDR3 reads CSAIARNSTYNEQFF. Written as DNA, the CDR3 is TGCAGTGCCATAGCCAGGAATAGTACCTACAATGAGCAGTTCTTC. V is TRBV20-1 and J is TRBJ2-1, with D unclear. The CDR3 is 15 residues long. Trimming pared 6 bases from V and 2 bases from J, leaving 17 bases between. Germline lookup yields CDR1 DFQATT and CDR2 SNEGSKA (reference sequence).

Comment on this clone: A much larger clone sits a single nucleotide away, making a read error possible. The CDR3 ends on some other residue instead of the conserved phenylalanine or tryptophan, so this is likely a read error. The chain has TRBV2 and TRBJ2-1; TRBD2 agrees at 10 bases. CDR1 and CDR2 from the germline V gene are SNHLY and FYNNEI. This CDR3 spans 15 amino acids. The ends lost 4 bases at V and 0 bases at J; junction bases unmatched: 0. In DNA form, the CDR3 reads TGTGCCAGCAGTGCTAGCGGGAGCTCCTACAATGAGCAGTTCTCC. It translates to CASSASGSSYNEQFS.

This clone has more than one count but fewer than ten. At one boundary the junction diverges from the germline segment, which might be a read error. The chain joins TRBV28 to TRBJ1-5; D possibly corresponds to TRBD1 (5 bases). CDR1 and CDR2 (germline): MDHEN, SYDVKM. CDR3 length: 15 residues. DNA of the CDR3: TGTGCCAGCGGTTCTCGGGACGGGGATAATCATCCCCAGCATTTT. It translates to CASGSRDGDNHPQHF.

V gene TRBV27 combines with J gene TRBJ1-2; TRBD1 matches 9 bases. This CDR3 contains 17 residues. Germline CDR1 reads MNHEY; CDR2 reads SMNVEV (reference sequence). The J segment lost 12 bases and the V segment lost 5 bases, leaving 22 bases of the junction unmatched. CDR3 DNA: TGTGCCAGCAGTCCCCACGGACAGGGGCGAGCTAACTATGTCCACACCTTC. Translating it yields CASSPHGQGRANYVHTF.

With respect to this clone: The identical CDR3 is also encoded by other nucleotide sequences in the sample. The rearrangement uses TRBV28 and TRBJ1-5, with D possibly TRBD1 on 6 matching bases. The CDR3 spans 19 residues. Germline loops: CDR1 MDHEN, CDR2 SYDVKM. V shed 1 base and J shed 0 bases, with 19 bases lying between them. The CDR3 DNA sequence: TGTGCCAGCAGTTTATCCCCAGGAGGGGGACGGTATAGCAATCAGCCCCAGCATTTT. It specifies CASSLSPGGGRYSNQPQHF.

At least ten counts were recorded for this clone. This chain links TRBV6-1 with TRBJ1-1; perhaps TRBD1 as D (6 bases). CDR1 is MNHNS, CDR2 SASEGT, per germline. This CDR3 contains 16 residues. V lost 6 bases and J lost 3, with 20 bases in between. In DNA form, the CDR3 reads TGTGCCAGCAGCAACACCTTAAAGGAGGGGGACACTGAAGCTTTCTTT. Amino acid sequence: CASSNTLKEGDTEAFF.

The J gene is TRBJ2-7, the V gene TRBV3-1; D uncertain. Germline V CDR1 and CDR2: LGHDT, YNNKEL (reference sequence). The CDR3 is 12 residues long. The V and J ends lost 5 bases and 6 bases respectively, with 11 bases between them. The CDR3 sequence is CASSSGKREQYF. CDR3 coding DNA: TGTGCCAGCAGCTCAGGAAAGCGCGAGCAGTACTTC.

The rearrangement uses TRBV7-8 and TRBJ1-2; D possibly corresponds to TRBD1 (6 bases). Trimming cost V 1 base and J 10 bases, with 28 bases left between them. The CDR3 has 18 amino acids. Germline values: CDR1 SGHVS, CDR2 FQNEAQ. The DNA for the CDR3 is TGTGCCAGCAGCTTAGGGGGGCGGGGTGCGATGGGTGTTAATGTCTACACCTTC. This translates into CASSLGGRGAMGVNVYTF.

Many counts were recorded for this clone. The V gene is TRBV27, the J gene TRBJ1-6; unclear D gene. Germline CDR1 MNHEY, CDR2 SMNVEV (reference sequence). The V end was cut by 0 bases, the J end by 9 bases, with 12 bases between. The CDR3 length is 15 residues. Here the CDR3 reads CASSLSWRTGSPLHF. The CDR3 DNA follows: TGTGCCAGCAGTTTATCGTGGCGGACGGGTTCACCCCTCCACTTT.

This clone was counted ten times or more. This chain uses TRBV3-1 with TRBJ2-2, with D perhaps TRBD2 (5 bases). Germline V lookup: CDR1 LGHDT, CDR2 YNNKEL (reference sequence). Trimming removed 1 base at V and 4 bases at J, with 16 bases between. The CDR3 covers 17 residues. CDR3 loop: CASSQVEGRLSTGELFF. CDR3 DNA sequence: TGTGCCAGCAGCCAAGTGGAAGGGAGACTGAGCACCGGGGAGCTGTTTTTT.

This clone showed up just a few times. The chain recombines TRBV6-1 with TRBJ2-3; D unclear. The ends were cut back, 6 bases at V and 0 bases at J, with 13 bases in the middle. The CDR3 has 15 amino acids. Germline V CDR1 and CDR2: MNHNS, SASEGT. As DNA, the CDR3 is TGTGCCAGCAGCCGGGCGCCTGAAAGCACAGATACGCAGTATTTT. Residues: CASSRAPESTDTQYF.

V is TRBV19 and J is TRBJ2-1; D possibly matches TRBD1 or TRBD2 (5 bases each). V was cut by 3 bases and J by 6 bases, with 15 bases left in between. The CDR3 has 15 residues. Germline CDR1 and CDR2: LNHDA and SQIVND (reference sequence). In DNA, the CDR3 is TGTGCCAGTAGTATCGTCTCGGCAGGGACCAATGAGCAGTTCTTC. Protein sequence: CASSIVSAGTNEQFF.

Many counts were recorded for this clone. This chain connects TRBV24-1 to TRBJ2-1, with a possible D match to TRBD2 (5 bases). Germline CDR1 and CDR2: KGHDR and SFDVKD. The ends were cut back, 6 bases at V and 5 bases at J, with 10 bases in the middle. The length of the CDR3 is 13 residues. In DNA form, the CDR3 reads TGTGCCACCAGTCCAGACTACCACAATGAGCAGTTCTTC. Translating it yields CATSPDYHNEQFF.

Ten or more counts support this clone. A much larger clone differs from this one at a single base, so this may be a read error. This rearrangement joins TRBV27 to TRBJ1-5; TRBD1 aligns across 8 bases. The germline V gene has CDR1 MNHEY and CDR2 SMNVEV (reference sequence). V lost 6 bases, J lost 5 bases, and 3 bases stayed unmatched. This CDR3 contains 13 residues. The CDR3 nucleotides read TGTGCCAGCAGCCAACAGGGGGATCAGCCCCAGCATTTT. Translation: CASSQQGDQPQHF.

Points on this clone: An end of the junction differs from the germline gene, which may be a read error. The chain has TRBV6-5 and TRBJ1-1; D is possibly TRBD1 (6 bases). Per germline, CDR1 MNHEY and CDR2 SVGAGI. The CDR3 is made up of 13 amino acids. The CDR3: CTSSYGMDSEAFF. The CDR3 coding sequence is TGTACCAGCAGTTACGGTATGGACAGTGAAGCTTTCTTT.

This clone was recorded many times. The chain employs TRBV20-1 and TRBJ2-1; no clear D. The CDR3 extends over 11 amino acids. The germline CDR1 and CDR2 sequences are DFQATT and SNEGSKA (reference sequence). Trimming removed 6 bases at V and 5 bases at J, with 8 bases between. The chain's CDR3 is CSALQDNEQFF. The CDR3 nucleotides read TGCAGTGCCCTACAAGACAATGAGCAGTTCTTC.

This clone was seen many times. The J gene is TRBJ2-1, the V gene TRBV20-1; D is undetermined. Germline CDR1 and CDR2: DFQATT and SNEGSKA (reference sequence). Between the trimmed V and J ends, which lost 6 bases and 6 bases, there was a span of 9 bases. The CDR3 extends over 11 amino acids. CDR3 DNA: TGCAGTGCCAGTGTAGGCAATGAGCAGTTCTTC. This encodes CSASVGNEQFF.

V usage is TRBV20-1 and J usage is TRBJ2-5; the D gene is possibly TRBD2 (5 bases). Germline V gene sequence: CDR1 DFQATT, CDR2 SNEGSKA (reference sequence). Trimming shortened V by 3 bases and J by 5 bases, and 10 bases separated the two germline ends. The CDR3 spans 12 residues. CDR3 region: CSASLANETQYF. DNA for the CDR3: TGCAGTGCTAGTCTAGCCAATGAGACCCAGTACTTC.

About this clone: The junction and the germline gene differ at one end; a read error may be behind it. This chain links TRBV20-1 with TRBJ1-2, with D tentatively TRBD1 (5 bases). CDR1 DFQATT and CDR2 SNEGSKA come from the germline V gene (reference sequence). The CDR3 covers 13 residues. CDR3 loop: CSAGYRCGYVYTF. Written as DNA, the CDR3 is TGCAGTGCTGGCTACAGGTGCGGGTATGTCTACACCTTC.

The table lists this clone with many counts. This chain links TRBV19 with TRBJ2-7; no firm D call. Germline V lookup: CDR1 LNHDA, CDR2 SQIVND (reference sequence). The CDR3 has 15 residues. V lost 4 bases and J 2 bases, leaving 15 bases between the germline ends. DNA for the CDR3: TGTGCCAGTAGTAATTTAGCCGGAGTCACCTACGAGCAGTACTTC. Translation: CASSNLAGVTYEQYF.

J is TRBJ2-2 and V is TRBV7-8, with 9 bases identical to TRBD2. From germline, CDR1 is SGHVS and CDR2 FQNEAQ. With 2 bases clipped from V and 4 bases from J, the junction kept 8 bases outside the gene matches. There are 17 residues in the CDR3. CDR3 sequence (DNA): TGTGCCAGCAGCTTAAGGCCTAGCGGGGTTACCACCGGGGAGCTGTTTTTT. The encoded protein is CASSLRPSGVTTGELFF.

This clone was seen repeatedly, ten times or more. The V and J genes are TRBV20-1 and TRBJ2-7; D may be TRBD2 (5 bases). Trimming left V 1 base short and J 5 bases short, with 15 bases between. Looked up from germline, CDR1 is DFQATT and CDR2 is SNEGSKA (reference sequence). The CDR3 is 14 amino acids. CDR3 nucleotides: TGCAGTGCTAGAGGAGGGCACAGCTTGGACGAGCAGTACTTC. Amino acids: CSARGGHSLDEQYF.

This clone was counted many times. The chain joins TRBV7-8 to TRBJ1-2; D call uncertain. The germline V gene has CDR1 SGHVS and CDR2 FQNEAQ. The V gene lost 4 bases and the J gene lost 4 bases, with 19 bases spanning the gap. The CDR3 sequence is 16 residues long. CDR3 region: CASSSRTGGRSYGYTF. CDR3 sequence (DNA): TGTGCCAGCAGCTCCCGTACGGGTGGACGCTCCTATGGCTACACCTTC.

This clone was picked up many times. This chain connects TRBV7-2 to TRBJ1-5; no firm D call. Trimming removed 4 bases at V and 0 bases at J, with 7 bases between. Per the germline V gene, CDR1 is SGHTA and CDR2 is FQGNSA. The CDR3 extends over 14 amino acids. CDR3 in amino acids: CASSSYYSNQPQHF. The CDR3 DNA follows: TGTGCCAGCAGCTCTTACTATAGCAATCAGCCCCAGCATTTT.